Detailed here is one T cell receptor beta chain. The antigen remains undetermined. The data are from a study of cytomegalovirus exposure and HLA in healthy donors. Overall study findings and caveats: A later analysis found TCR association rates differed by HLA locus, highest for DRB1 and lowest for HLA-C.

The PCR used 60 Vbeta and 13 Jbeta primers. Sequenced by immunoSEQ multiplex PCR; TCRdb stores in-frame clones only, minus some. The sample holds over 85,000 clones, around 8% seen once. The CDR3 contains 13 residues. V lost 5 bases and J lost 4; bases outside the gene matches: 3. Germline CDR1 is SGHAT and CDR2 is FQDESV (reference sequence). Sample: PBMCs. The chain is built from TRBV11-1 and TRBJ2-3; TRBD2 matches 7 bases. The receptor was isolated from a man aged 50 to 60 in good health and CMV-seronegative. CDR3: CASSRGDADTQYF. DNA of the CDR3: TGTGCCAGCAGCCGGGGGGACGCAGATACGCAGTATTTT.